This entry is about one T cell receptor (beta chain). The data originate from a study of blood T cell repertoires in COVID-19. Study-wide context: T cells, B-cell-depleted T cells, or PBMCs supplied cDNA or gDNA.

Cohort assignment relied on participant-reported clinical history. The CDR3 covers 14 residues. Germline V gene lookup returns CDR1 SEHNR and CDR2 FQNEAQ (reference sequence). The V and J ends lost 3 bases and 5 bases respectively, with 10 bases between them. Per the original methods: Researchers report that nucleated cell counts were estimated from reference gene primer amplification. Assay used: immunoSEQ multiplex PCR; TCRdb lists only in-frame clones, some missing. V, J and clone size are those of that table, while D and trimming were read from the DNA. The sample includes more than 450,000 clones, roughly nine tenths seen only once; the top ten take 0.7%.

The clonotype was recovered from a woman aged 18-29 years who had recovered from COVID-19. The sample taken for sequencing was PBMCs or T cells enriched from blood (not recorded which). This sequence joins TRBV7-9 and TRBJ1-4; D gene uncertain. CDR3 nucleotide sequence: TGTGCCAGCAGCTTGGGCACTGGCAATGAAAAACTGTTTTTT. Amino acid sequence: CASSLGTGNEKLFF.